These T cell receptor beta chains were read from a single sample in a study of shared clonotypes between healthy human individuals. The method was immunoSEQ multiplex PCR; TCRdb's version includes in-frame clones alone and lacks a portion of them. The sample lists around 700,000 clones, roughly 70% seen once, with around 1.6% in the top ten. Sequencing input: memory CD4+ T cells sorted from blood. The source is a woman aged 30 to 39 in good health. CDR3s include the opening cysteine and the closing phenylalanine or tryptophan. D genes are given only for firm matches. Expanded clones are given a class, and other clones once, few, many or no size at all.

>TRBJ2-1|NA|TRBV25-1|few
CASIRDTAYNEQFF
TGTGCCAGCATCCGGGACACAGCCTACAATGAGCAGTTCTTC
>TRBJ2-2|NA|TRBV9|few
CASSVQGSNTGELFF
TGTGCCAGCAGCGTACAGGGCTCTAACACCGGGGAGCTGTTTTTT
>TRBJ1-4|NA|TRBV15|NA
CATSRAVNEKLFF
TGTGCCACCAGCAGGGCGGTTAATGAAAAACTGTTTTTT
>TRBJ2-1|NA|TRBV6-5|NA
CASSYGQSEQFF
TGTGCCAGCAGTTACGGACAGTCTGAGCAGTTCTTC
>TRBJ1-2|TRBD1|TRBV7-9|NA
CASSPEGGGRGYTF
TGTGCCAGCAGCCCCGAGGGAGGGGGCAGAGGCTACACCTTC
>TRBJ2-1|TRBD2|TRBV4-1|NA
CASSQLGLAEYNEQFF
TGCGCCAGCAGCCAATTAGGACTAGCGGAATACAATGAGCAGTTCTTC
>TRBJ1-4|TRBD1|TRBV6-1|NA
CASSGPGQGTLWEKLFF
TGTGCCAGCAGTGGGCCGGGACAGGGGACGCTATGGGAAAAACTGTTTTTT
>TRBJ2-5|TRBD2|TRBV27|NA
CASSPWGLDQETQYF
TGTGCCAGCAGTCCATGGGGACTAGATCAAGAGACCCAGTACTTC
>TRBJ2-1|TRBD2|TRBV11-3|NA
CASSSVGTSGRNEQFF
TGTGCCAGCAGCTCCGTCGGGACTAGCGGGAGGAATGAGCAGTTCTTC
>TRBJ1-5|NA|TRBV4-1|NA
CASSQEGVVNQPQHF
TGCGCCAGCAGCCAAGAGGGAGTAGTGAATCAGCCCCAGCATTTT
>TRBJ1-4|NA|TRBV27|NA
CASSPRTTNEKLFF
TGTGCCAGCAGTCCCAGGACAACTAATGAAAAACTGTTTTTT
>TRBJ1-1|NA|TRBV11-2|NA
CASTLFGGPTKNTEAFF
TGTGCCAGCACCCTTTTTGGGGGGCCCACCAAGAACACTGAAGCTTTCTTT
>TRBJ2-1|TRBD2|TRBV11-2|NA
CASSLDSLAGGFSYNEQFF
TGTGCCAGCAGCTTAGATAGTCTAGCGGGAGGTTTTTCCTACAATGAGCAGTTCTTC
>TRBJ2-3|NA|TRBV5-1|NA
CASSLVVLETDTQYF
TGCGCCAGCAGCTTGGTTGTGTTGGAAACAGATACGCAGTATTTT
>TRBJ2-3|NA|TRBV10-3|once
CAIGAVERGTQYF
TGTGCCATCGGGGCCGTCGAGAGGGGTACGCAGTATTTT
>TRBJ1-2|NA|TRBV2|few
CAGFLPDKDDGYTF
TGTGCCGGATTTTTACCGGACAAGGATGATGGCTACACCTTC
>TRBJ2-7|NA|TRBV2|once
CASGGTAPQYEQYF
TGTGCCAGCGGGGGGACAGCACCACAATACGAGCAGTACTTC
>TRBJ2-1|TRBD2|TRBV2|NA
CASLRREGYNEQFF
TGTGCCAGCCTGAGGCGGGAGGGATACAATGAGCAGTTCTTC
>TRBJ2-1|NA|TRBV20-1|few
CSALRADEQFF
TGCAGTGCTCTAAGGGCTGATGAGCAGTTCTTC
>TRBJ1-1|NA|TRBV5-4|NA
CASSTSTGNTEAFF
TGTGCCAGCAGCACCTCGACAGGAAACACTGAAGCTTTCTTT
>TRBJ2-7|NA|TRBV5-1|NA
CASSLMWSSYEQYF
TGCGCCAGCAGCTTGATGTGGAGCTCCTACGAGCAGTACTTC
>TRBJ2-5|NA|TRBV2|NA
CASSVSPGRETQYF
TGTGCCAGCAGTGTGTCCCCGGGGCGAGAGACCCAGTACTTC
>TRBJ2-1|NA|TRBV27|few
CASSSRTANEQFF
TGTGCCAGCAGTTCGCGGACAGCCAATGAGCAGTTCTTC
>TRBJ2-7|NA|TRBV5-6|NA
CASGIRGGNEQYF
TGTGCCAGCGGAATCAGGGGCGGGAACGAGCAGTACTTC
>TRBJ2-1|NA|TRBV19|NA
CASSADSSSYNEQFF
TGTGCCAGTAGTGCGGACTCGAGCTCCTACAATGAGCAGTTCTTC
>TRBJ2-2|NA|TRBV11-3|NA
CASSAGTTNTGELFF
TGTGCCAGCAGCGCCGGGACCACGAACACCGGGGAGCTGTTTTTT
>TRBJ2-5|NA|TRBV5-6|NA
CASSFWGGGETQYF
TGTGCCAGCAGCTTCTGGGGTGGTGGAGAGACCCAGTACTTC
>TRBJ2-7|NA|TRBV7-9|NA
CASSLVETGEQYF
TGTGCCAGCAGCTTAGTTGAGACTGGCGAGCAGTACTTC
>TRBJ2-1|TRBD1|TRBV5-5|NA
CASSLARQGYNEQFF
TGTGCCAGCAGCTTGGCGCGACAGGGGTACAATGAGCAGTTCTTC
>TRBJ2-3|NA|TRBV4-1|many
CASSHPRTDTQYF
TGCGCCAGCAGCCACCCTCGCACAGATACGCAGTATTTT
>TRBJ1-1|NA|TRBV28|few
CASTDGTLEAFF
TGTGCCAGCACCGACGGGACCCTTGAAGCTTTCTTT
>TRBJ2-7|NA|TRBV11-2|few
CASSLLSGKPVEQYF
TGTGCCAGCAGCTTACTTTCCGGGAAGCCGGTCGAGCAGTACTTC
>TRBJ1-1|TRBD1|TRBV6-1|NA
CASSEQGADTEAFF
TGTGCCAGCAGTGAGCAGGGGGCGGACACTGAAGCTTTCTTT
>TRBJ1-3|TRBD1|TRBV5-1|NA
CASSKDYRDSRNTIYF
TGCGCCAGCAGCAAGGACTACCGGGACAGCCGAAACACCATATATTTT
>TRBJ2-3|TRBD1|TRBV15|NA
CATSIDREGTQYF
TGTGCCACCAGCATAGACAGGGAAGGTACGCAGTATTTT
>TRBJ1-1|NA|TRBV5-1|NA
CASSLPAMNTEAFF
TGCGCCAGCAGCCTCCCCGCTATGAACACTGAAGCTTTCTTT
>TRBJ1-5|TRBD1|TRBV30|NA
CAWSAGQGVTDYQPQHF
TGTGCCTGGAGTGCCGGACAGGGGGTTACCGATTATCAGCCCCAGCATTTT
>TRBJ2-7|TRBD2|TRBV4-1|NA
CASSRDGTSGRARISYEQYF
TGCGCCAGCAGCCGGGACGGGACTAGCGGGAGAGCTAGGATCTCCTACGAGCAGTACTTC
>TRBJ2-7|NA|TRBV2|NA
CASRKLDLSYEQYF
TGTGCCAGCAGAAAACTAGATCTCTCCTACGAGCAGTACTTC
>TRBJ2-7|TRBD2|TRBV7-6|NA
CASSLGRLAGVVEQYF
TGTGCCAGCAGCTTAGGAAGACTAGCGGGAGTAGTTGAGCAGTACTTC
>TRBJ2-3|NA|TRBV2|few
CASSERQLTDTQYF
TGTGCCAGCAGTGAGAGGCAGCTCACAGATACGCAGTATTTT
>TRBJ2-2|TRBD2|TRBV5-1|NA
CASSLISGKDTGELFF
TGCGCCAGCAGCTTGATAAGCGGGAAGGACACCGGGGAGCTGTTTTTT
>TRBJ1-4|NA|TRBV4-2|NA
CASKPGAPGEKLFF
TGTGCCAGCAAACCTGGGGCCCCGGGAGAAAAACTGTTTTTT
>TRBJ1-1|NA|TRBV29-1|NA
CSVEDVDSQNRAFF
TGCAGCGTTGAAGATGTCGACAGTCAAAATCGGGCTTTCTTT
>TRBJ1-5|NA|TRBV27|NA
CASSPRETTYSNQPQHF
TGTGCCAGCAGCCCCCGGGAGACAACCTATAGCAATCAGCCCCAGCATTTT
>TRBJ2-7|NA|TRBV6-1|once
CASSEAVLLGYEQYF
TGTGCCAGCAGTGAAGCGGTACTCCTCGGCTACGAGCAGTACTTC
>TRBJ2-1|NA|TRBV5-1|NA
CASSLGPGNEQFF
TGCGCCAGCAGCTTGGGACCGGGCAATGAGCAGTTCTTC
>TRBJ1-1|TRBD1|TRBV2|NA
CASSWTGVNTEAFF
TGTGCCAGCAGTTGGACAGGGGTGAACACTGAAGCTTTCTTT